The clone carrying this T cell receptor beta chain came up a few times. The V end lost 2 bases, the J end lost 4 bases, and 8 bases lay between the germline ends. Germline V gene data show CDR1 as MRHNA and CDR2 as SNTAGT. The CDR3 has 13 residues. In the source study's methods: Estimated nucleated cell counts came from reference gene primer amplification. Only in-frame clones appear in the TCRdb table, and some are missing; sequencing was by immunoSEQ multiplex PCR. That table supplies the V and J calls and clone size; D and trimming were determined from the DNA. The top ten clones hold over 10% of a sample with about 130,000 clones, around nine tenths of them seen once. Enrollment of patients from Seattle took place during active infection, with longitudinal follow-up. This sample was included in a study of blood T cell repertoires in COVID-19. Study summary: Both acute and convalescent COVID-19 samples were obtained from the United States, Italy and Spain. The analysed material was cDNA or gDNA that came from T cells, B-cell-depleted T cells, or PBMCs.

Input material: peripheral blood. This clonotype originated in a woman in her sixties or seventies with COVID-19, enrolled during active disease. This rearrangement joins TRBV6-4 to TRBJ1-1, with a tentative D call TRBD1 (6 bases). As DNA, the CDR3 is TGTGCCAGCAGTGACGAAGGGGGCACTGAAGCTTTCTTT. Protein sequence: CASSDEGGTEAFF.